This T cell receptor (beta chain) was captured in a study of response to subunit inactivated influenza vaccine (dated by TCRdb to the late 2010s). Concerning the study at large: To follow how T cells responded to a trivalent subunit inactivated influenza vaccine, the researchers relied on deep quantitative profiling of the T cell receptor repertoire.

Remarks on this clonotype: It has no known antigen specificity. At one boundary the junction diverges from the germline segment, which might be a read error.

CDR1 is given as SGHRS and CDR2 as YFSETQ, both from the germline V gene. Including cysteine and phenylalanine, the CDR3 has 15 amino acids. The only DNA kept is the CDR3, 45 bases in frame from the first base. Beyond this particular receptor, the publication reports: According to the authors, only a limited number of new T cells may be recruited by each seasonal influenza vaccination.

Explained via the paper, the time point label denotes: more than 40 days after influenza vaccine administration. The library was obtained by RT-PCR. Sequencing was carried out with an Illumina HiSeq 2500. TCRdb applied fastp at Q25 and MiXCR to the public reads, then kept only in-frame beta chains. Every entry covers one CDR3 protein and lists the most common genes and DNA from its rows. The sample profile shows 500,000 to 600,000 distinct CDR3 sequences; 13% of them were found once. The biggest ten clones account for around 12% of the sample. The chain uses TRBV5-1 and TRBJ1-6, with a weak D call of TRBD1 (6 bases match). This TCR was sampled from a man aged 50 or older who received an inactivated influenza vaccine. Donor details come from another sample of the same person, matched by shared clones. This material consisted of PBMCs from blood, taken 40 to 50 days after vaccination. The CDR3 protein is CVSSLKSRGNSPLHF. DNA sequence: TGCGTCAGCAGCTTGAAGAGCAGGGGAAATTCACCCCTCCACTTT.